A selection of T cell receptor beta chains follows, all from one sample in a study of read filtering for tumor transcriptome and immune sequencing. TCRdb re-called the reads with MiXCR, one entry per CDR3 protein. The repertoire has approximately 45,000 distinct CDR3 sequences, about 20% of them found once; the top ten carry roughly two fifths. The sequenced sample was a population of CD138-negative cells sorted from bone marrow. Receptors originate from a donor at least 40 years old with multiple myeloma. CDR3s include the opening cysteine and the closing phenylalanine or tryptophan. A D gene is named only where the DNA matches it firmly. Part of the rows lack a size; the others show once, few, many or a class for expanded clones.

d_call: -
v_call: TRBV6-1
clone_size: many
j_call: TRBJ2-2
cdr3_aa: CASSEAELGELFF
cdr3_nt: TGTGCCAGCAGTGAAGCGGAGCTCGGGGAGCTGTTTTTT

d_call: TRBD2
v_call: TRBV7-2
clone_size: many
j_call: TRBJ2-7
cdr3_aa: CASSWELAGEYEQYF
cdr3_nt: TGTGCCAGCAGCTGGGAACTAGCGGGAGAGTACGAGCAGTACTTC

d_call: TRBD1
v_call: TRBV20-1
clone_size: many
j_call: TRBJ2-7
cdr3_aa: CSAIDRDSRKGSYEQYF
cdr3_nt: TGCAGTGCTATCGACAGGGATAGCAGAAAAGGGTCCTACGAGCAGTACTTC

d_call: -
v_call: TRBV12-3/TRBV12-4
clone_size: medium-sized
j_call: TRBJ2-6
cdr3_aa: CASRLGQGFAGANVLTF
cdr3_nt: TGTGCCAGCAGGTTAGGGCAGGGATTCGCTGGGGCCAACGTCCTGACTTTC

d_call: TRBD1
v_call: TRBV20-1
clone_size: many
j_call: TRBJ2-7
cdr3_aa: CSARQGYEQYF
cdr3_nt: TGCAGTGCCCGACAGGGGTACGAGCAGTACTTC

d_call: -
v_call: TRBV5-1
clone_size: many
j_call: TRBJ2-5
cdr3_aa: CASSLDPYRDRGETQYF
cdr3_nt: TGCGCCAGCAGCTTGGACCCCTACAGGGATCGCGGAGAGACCCAGTACTTC

d_call: -
v_call: TRBV29-1
clone_size: -
j_call: TRBJ1-4
cdr3_aa: CSVDYPGDNEKPFF
cdr3_nt: TGCAGCGTTGACTACCCAGGGGATAATGAAAAACCGTTTTTT

d_call: TRBD2
v_call: TRBV20-1
clone_size: many
j_call: TRBJ2-7
cdr3_aa: CSAAGGASGIVEQYF
cdr3_nt: TGCAGTGCTGCAGGGGGGGCTAGCGGGATAGTCGAGCAGTACTTC

d_call: -
v_call: TRBV19
clone_size: -
j_call: TRBJ2-2
cdr3_aa: CASSIYQPGELFF
cdr3_nt: TGTGCCAGTAGTATATACCAGCCTGGGGAGCTGTTTTTT

d_call: -
v_call: TRBV12-3/TRBV12-4
clone_size: many
j_call: TRBJ2-1
cdr3_aa: CASSPGRRLYNEQFF
cdr3_nt: TGTGCCAGCAGTCCCGGACGTCGCCTCTACAATGAGCAGTTCTTC

d_call: TRBD2
v_call: TRBV15
clone_size: many
j_call: TRBJ2-5
cdr3_aa: CATSRSGTPGGTQYF
cdr3_nt: TGTGCCACCAGCAGATCCGGGACTCCGGGAGGGACCCAGTACTTC

d_call: TRBD1
v_call: TRBV20-1
clone_size: many
j_call: TRBJ2-1
cdr3_aa: CSARQNDRVRDNEQFF
cdr3_nt: TGCAGTGCTAGACAAAACGACAGGGTGCGCGACAATGAGCAGTTCTTC

d_call: -
v_call: TRBV30
clone_size: many
j_call: TRBJ2-3
cdr3_aa: CAWSTGEHQGTQYF
cdr3_nt: TGTGCCTGGAGTACCGGGGAGCACCAGGGTACGCAGTATTTT

d_call: TRBD2
v_call: TRBV14
clone_size: medium-sized
j_call: TRBJ2-1
cdr3_aa: CASSQGTSGYNEQFF
cdr3_nt: TGTGCCAGCAGCCAAGGGACTAGCGGGTACAATGAGCAGTTCTTC

d_call: TRBD2
v_call: TRBV5-1
clone_size: many
j_call: TRBJ2-2
cdr3_aa: CASSLSSGSRTGELFF
cdr3_nt: TGCGCCAGCAGCTTATCTAGCGGGAGCCGCACCGGGGAGCTGTTTTTT

d_call: TRBD2
v_call: TRBV5-1
clone_size: many
j_call: TRBJ2-1
cdr3_aa: CASSSAGNYNEQFF
cdr3_nt: TGCGCCAGCAGCTCAGCGGGAAACTACAATGAGCAGTTCTTC

d_call: -
v_call: TRBV7-2
clone_size: -
j_call: TRBJ2-7
cdr3_aa: CAGSLVGSYEQYF
cdr3_nt: TGTGCCGGCAGCTTAGTGGGATCCTACGAGCAGTACTTC

d_call: -
v_call: TRBV30
clone_size: -
j_call: TRBJ1-3
cdr3_aa: CAWSVGQTSGNTIYF
cdr3_nt: TGTGCCTGGAGTGTAGGACAGACCTCTGGAAACACCATATATTTT

d_call: -
v_call: TRBV7-9
clone_size: few
j_call: TRBJ1-5
cdr3_aa: CASSLADQPQHF
cdr3_nt: TGTGCCAGCAGCTTAGCCGATCAGCCCCAGCATTTT

d_call: -
v_call: TRBV5-6
clone_size: many
j_call: TRBJ2-7
cdr3_aa: CASSPSSSEQYF
cdr3_nt: TGTGCCAGCAGCCCTAGTTCGAGCGAGCAGTACTTC

d_call: -
v_call: TRBV9
clone_size: many
j_call: TRBJ2-1
cdr3_aa: CASSVPLF
cdr3_nt: TGTGCCAGCAGCGTACCACTCTTC

d_call: -
v_call: TRBV19
clone_size: many
j_call: TRBJ2-2
cdr3_aa: CASRWGATGELFF
cdr3_nt: TGTGCCAGTAGATGGGGTGCCACCGGGGAGCTGTTTTTT

d_call: TRBD2
v_call: TRBV7-2
clone_size: many
j_call: TRBJ2-4
cdr3_aa: CASGFNSTGLGLAKNIQYF
cdr3_nt: TGTGCCAGCGGATTTAACTCCACTGGACTAGGGCTAGCCAAAAACATTCAGTACTTC

d_call: -
v_call: TRBV20-1
clone_size: -
j_call: TRBJ2-1
cdr3_aa: CSASPAGGPWFVQFF
cdr3_nt: TGCAGTGCTAGCCCAGCTGGAGGGCCGTGGTTTGTGCAGTTCTTC